This TCR beta chain stems from a study of response to subunit inactivated influenza vaccine. Study-wide points: It was the authors' suggestion that each seasonal influenza vaccination recruits few new T cells.

TCRdb redid the calling of the RT-PCR reads with MiXCR, one entry per CDR3 protein. The sample lists more than 700,000 distinct CDR3 sequences; around 21% were seen once. Germline CDR1 reads ENHRY; CDR2 reads SYGVKD. With 4 bases removed from V and 5 bases from J, the gap between germline ends came to 9 bases. The CDR3 has 13 amino acids. To note about this clonotype: Its antigen is undetermined.

This chain links TRBV10-3 with TRBJ1-5; maybe TRBD1 (5 bases). This sample comprised PBMCs from blood, obtained roughly 5 days after vaccination. This TCR came from a man between 45 and 60 years old who received an inactivated influenza vaccine. This CDR3 is CAISGGGYQPQHF. CDR3 coding DNA: TGTGCCATCAGTGGGGGGGGTTATCAGCCCCAGCATTTT.